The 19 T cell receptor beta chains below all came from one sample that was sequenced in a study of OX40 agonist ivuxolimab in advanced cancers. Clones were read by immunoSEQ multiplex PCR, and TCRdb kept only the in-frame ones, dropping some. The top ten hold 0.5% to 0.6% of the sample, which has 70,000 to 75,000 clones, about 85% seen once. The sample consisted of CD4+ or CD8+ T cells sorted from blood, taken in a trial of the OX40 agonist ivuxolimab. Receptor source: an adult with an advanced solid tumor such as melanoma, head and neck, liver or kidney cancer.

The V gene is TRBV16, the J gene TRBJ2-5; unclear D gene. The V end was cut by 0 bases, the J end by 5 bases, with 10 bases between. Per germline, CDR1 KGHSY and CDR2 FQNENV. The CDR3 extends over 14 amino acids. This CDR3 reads CASSQSHSTETQYF. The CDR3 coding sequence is TGTGCCAGCAGCCAATCTCACAGTACGGAGACCCAGTACTTC.

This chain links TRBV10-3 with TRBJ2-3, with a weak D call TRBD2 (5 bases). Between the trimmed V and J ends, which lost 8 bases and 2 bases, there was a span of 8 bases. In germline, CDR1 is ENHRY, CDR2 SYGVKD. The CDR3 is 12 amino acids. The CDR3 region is CAIGSLTDTQYF. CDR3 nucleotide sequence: TGTGCCATCGGGAGCCTCACAGATACGCAGTATTTT.

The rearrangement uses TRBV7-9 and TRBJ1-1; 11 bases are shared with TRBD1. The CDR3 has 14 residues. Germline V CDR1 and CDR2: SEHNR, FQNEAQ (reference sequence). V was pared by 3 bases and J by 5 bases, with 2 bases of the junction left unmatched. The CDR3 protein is CASSLGQGETEAFF. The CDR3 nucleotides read TGTGCCAGCAGCTTGGGACAGGGGGAAACTGAAGCTTTCTTT.

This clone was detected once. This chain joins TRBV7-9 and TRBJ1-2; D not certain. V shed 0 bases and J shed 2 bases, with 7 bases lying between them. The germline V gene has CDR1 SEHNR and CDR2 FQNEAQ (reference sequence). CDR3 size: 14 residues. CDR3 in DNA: TGTGCCAGCAGCTTAGCGCAACAAAACTATGGCTACACCTTC. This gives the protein CASSLAQQNYGYTF.

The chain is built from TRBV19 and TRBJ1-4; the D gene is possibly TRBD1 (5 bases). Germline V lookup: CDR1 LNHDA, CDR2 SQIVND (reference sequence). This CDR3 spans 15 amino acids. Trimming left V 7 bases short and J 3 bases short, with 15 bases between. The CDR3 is CASTRQRGANEKLFF. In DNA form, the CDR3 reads TGTGCCAGTACCCGACAGAGAGGCGCTAATGAAAAACTGTTTTTT.

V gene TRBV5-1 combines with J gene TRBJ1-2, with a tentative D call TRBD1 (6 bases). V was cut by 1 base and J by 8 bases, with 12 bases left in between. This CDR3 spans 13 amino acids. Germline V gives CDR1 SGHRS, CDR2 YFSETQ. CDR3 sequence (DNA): TGCGCCAGCAGCTTGCCGGGGGGCGAGGGCTACACCTTC. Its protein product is CASSLPGGEGYTF.

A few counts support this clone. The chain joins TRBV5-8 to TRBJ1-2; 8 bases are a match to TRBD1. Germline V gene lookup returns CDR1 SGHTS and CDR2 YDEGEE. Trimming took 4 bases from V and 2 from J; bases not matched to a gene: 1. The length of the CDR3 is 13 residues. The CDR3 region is CASSRTGNYGYTF. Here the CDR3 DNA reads TGTGCCAGCAGCAGGACAGGGAACTATGGCTACACCTTC.

CDR3: CASSRGTGTNYGYTF. In DNA, the CDR3 is TGTGCCAGCAGCCGCGGGACAGGAACTAACTATGGCTACACCTTC. This chain joins TRBV4-2 and TRBJ1-2; 8 bases fit TRBD1. The trim removed 4 bases at V and 0 bases at J, leaving 4 bases unmatched. Per the germline V gene, CDR1 is LGHNA and CDR2 is YNFKEQ. This CDR3 is built from 15 residues.

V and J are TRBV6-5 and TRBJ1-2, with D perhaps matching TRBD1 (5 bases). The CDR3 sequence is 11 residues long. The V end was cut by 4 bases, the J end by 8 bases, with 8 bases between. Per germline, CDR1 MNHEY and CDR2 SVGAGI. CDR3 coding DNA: TGTGCCAGCAGTTTTCAGGGAGGCTACACCTTC. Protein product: CASSFQGGYTF.

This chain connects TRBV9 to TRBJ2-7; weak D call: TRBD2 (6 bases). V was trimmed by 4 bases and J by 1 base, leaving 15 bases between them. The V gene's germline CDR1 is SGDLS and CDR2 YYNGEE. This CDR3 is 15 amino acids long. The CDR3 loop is CASSPHTGTSYEQYF. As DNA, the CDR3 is TGTGCCAGCAGCCCCCACACTGGGACTTCCTACGAGCAGTACTTC.

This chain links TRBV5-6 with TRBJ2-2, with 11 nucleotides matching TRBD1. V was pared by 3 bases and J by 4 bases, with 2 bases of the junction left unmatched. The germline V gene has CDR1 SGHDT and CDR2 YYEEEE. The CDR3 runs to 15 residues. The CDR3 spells CASSSGTGGTGELFF. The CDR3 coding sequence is TGTGCCAGCAGCTCCGGGACAGGGGGCACCGGGGAGCTGTTTTTT.

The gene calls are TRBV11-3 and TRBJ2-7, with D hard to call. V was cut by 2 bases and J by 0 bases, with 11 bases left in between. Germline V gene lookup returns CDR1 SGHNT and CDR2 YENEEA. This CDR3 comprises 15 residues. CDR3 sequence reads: CASSLSRAASYEQYF. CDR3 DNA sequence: TGTGCCAGCAGCTTAAGCCGAGCCGCCTCCTACGAGCAGTACTTC.

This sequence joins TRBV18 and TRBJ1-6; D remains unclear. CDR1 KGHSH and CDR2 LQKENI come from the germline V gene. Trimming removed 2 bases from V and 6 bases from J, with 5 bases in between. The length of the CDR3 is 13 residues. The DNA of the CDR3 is TGTGCCAGCTCACCAGCTGGTAATTCACCCCTCCACTTT. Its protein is CASSPAGNSPLHF.

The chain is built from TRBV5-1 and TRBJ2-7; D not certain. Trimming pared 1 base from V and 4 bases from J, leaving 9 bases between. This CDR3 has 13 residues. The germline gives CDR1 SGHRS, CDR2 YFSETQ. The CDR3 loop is CASSLNQEYEQYF. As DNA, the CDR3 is TGCGCCAGCAGCTTGAACCAAGAGTACGAGCAGTACTTC.

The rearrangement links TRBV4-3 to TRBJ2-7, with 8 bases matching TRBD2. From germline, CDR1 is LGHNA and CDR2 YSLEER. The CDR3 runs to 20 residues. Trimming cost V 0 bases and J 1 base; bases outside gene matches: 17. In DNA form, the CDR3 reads TGCGCCAGCAGCCAAGATTCCCCCTGGCGGGGGGCGGGACTTTCCTACGAGCAGTACTTC. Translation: CASSQDSPWRGAGLSYEQYF.

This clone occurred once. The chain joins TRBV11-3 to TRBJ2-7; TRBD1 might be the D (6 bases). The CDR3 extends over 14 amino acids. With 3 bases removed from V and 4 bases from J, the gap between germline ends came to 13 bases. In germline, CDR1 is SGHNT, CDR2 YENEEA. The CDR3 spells CASSFYREGYEQYF. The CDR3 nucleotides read TGTGCCAGCAGCTTTTACAGGGAAGGGTACGAGCAGTACTTC.

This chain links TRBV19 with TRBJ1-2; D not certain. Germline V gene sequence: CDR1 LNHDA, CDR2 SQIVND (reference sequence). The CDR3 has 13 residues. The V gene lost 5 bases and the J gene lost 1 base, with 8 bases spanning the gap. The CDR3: CASSQDFNYGYTF. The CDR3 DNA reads TGTGCCAGTAGTCAGGACTTTAACTATGGCTACACCTTC.

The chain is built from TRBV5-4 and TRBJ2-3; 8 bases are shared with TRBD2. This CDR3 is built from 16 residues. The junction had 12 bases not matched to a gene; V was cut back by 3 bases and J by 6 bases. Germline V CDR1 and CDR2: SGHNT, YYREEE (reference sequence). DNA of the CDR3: TGTGCCAGCAGCTCCCGTTTAGCGGGGTCGGGGGATACGCAGTATTTT. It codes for CASSSRLAGSGDTQYF.

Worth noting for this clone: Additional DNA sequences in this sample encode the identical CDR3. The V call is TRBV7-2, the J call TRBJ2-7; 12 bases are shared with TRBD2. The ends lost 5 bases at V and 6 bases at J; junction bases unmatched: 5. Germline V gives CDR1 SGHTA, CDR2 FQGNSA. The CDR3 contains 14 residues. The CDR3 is CASSPRLAGAEQYF. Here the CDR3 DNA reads TGTGCCAGCAGCCCCCGACTAGCGGGAGCCGAGCAGTACTTC.